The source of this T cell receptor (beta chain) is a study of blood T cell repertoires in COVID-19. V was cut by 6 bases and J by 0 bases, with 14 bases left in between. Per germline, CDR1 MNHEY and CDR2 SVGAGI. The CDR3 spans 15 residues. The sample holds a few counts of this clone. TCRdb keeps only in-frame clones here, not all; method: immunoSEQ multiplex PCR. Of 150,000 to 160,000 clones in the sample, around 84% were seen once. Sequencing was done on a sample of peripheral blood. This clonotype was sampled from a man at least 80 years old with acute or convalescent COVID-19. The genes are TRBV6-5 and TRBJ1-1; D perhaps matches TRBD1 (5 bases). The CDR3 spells CASRRRQSMNTEAFF. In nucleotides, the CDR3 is TGTGCCAGCAGAAGGCGACAGAGCATGAACACTGAAGCTTTCTTT.